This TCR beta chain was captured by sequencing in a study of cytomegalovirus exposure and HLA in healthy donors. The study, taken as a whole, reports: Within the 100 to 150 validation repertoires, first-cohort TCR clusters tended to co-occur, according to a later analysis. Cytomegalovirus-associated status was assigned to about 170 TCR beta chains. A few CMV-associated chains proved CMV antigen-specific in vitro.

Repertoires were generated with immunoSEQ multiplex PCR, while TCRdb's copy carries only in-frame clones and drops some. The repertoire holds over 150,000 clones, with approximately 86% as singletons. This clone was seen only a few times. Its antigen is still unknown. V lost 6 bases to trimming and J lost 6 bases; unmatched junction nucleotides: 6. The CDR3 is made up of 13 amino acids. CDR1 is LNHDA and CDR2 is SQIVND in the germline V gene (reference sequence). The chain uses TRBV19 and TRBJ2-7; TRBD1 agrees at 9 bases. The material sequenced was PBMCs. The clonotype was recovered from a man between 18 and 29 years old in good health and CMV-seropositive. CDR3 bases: TGTGCCAGTAGAGGGGACAGGGTGGGCGAGCAGTACTTC. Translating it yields CASRGDRVGEQYF.